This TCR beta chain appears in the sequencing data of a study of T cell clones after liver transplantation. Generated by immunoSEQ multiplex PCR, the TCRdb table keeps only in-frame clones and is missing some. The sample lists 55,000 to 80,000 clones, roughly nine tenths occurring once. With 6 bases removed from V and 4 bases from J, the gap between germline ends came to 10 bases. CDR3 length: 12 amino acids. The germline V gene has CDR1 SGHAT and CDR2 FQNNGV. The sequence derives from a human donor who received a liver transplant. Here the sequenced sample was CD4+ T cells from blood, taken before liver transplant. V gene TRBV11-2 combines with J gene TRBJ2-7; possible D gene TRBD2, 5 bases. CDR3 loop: CASSSSGYEQYF. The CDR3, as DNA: TGTGCCAGCAGTTCGAGCGGTTACGAGCAGTACTTC. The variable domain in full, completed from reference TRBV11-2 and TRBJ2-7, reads EAGVAQSPRYKIIEKRQSVAFWCNPISGHATLYWYQQILGQGPKLLIQFQNNGVVDDSQLPKDRFSAERLKGVDSTLKIQPAKLEDSAVYLCASSSSGYEQYFGPGTRLTVT.